This T cell receptor (beta chain) derives from a study of T-cell reconstitution after alpha-beta-depleted transplantation in children. Unique molecular identifiers were incorporated into the prepared TCRbeta library. A single record per CDR3 protein comes from TCRdb applying MiXCR to the PCR reads. The sample contains more than 250,000 distinct CDR3 sequences, over 8% of which appear only once. This clonotype was detected only a few times. This material consisted of PBMCs from the stem cell graft donor, taken from the stem cell graft. This clonotype was sampled from a human donor who donated a stem cell graft to a child with SCID.

The CDR3 reads CSARDRRAGYGYTF. The CDR3 DNA follows: TGCAGTGCTAGAGATCGACGGGCAGGCTATGGCTACACCTTC. V and J are TRBV20-1 and TRBJ1-2, with D unresolved. Trimming removed 0 bases at V and 4 bases at J, with 12 bases between. The germline V gene has CDR1 DFQATT and CDR2 SNEGSKA (reference sequence). The CDR3 sequence is 14 residues long.